One sample yielded the 12 T cell receptor beta chains listed below, sequenced in a study of T cell repertoires in cytomegalovirus infection. MiXCR, run by TCRdb on the reads, gives a single entry per CDR3 protein. In the table there are 300,000 to 450,000 distinct CDR3 sequences, roughly 20% of which are singletons. The sequenced sample was PBMCs. Receptors originate from a human donor in good health (CMV status not recorded). Some clones in this sample may be carry-over from other donors' samples.

For this clonotype: It may be a read error: a sequence one base away is much more abundant. V and J are TRBV7-2 and TRBJ2-1, with D hard to call. Per germline, CDR1 SGHTA and CDR2 FQGNSA. The CDR3 is made up of 13 amino acids. The CDR3 region is CACSLSSSREQFF. The CDR3, as DNA: TGTGCCTGCAGCTTATCATCTTCGCGTGAGCAGTTCTTC.

A few counts support this clonotype. V usage is TRBV9 and J usage is TRBJ1-2; 7 bases line up with TRBD1. Germline V gene lookup returns CDR1 SGDLS and CDR2 YYNGEE. The CDR3 is 15 amino acids. V dropped 0 bases and J dropped 2; count of bases not matched to a gene: 4. The CDR3 DNA follows: TGTGCCAGCAGCGTAGGGCCAGGGGGAAACTATGGCTACACCTTC. Its protein is CASSVGPGGNYGYTF.

This chain connects TRBV10-2 to TRBJ1-2; D is uncertain. Per the germline V gene, CDR1 is WSHSY and CDR2 is SAAADI. V was trimmed by 1 base and J by 4 bases, leaving 10 bases between them. The CDR3 extends over 14 amino acids. CDR3 sequence (DNA): TGCGCCAGCAGTGAGTTCGGGGTCGGCTATGGCTACACCTTC. This gives the protein CASSEFGVGYGYTF.

This clonotype was found once. It may be a read error: a sequence one base away is much more abundant. The V and J genes are TRBV10-3 and TRBJ1-5, with TRBD1 matching over 7 bases. The trim removed 2 bases at V and 5 bases at J, leaving 9 bases unmatched. Germline assignment: CDR1 ENHRY and CDR2 SYGVKD. This CDR3 is 16 amino acids long. CDR3 nucleotides: TGTGCCATCAGTGAGGCAGGGGGAATTGCGGATCAGCCCCAGCATTTT. Its translation is CAISEAGGIADQPQHF.

The genes are TRBV6-1 and TRBJ2-7; TRBD2 is a possible D gene (5 bases). The CDR3 sequence is 13 residues long. With 11 bases removed from V and 9 bases from J, the gap between germline ends came to 23 bases. CDR1 is MNHNS, CDR2 SASEGT, per germline. The DNA for the CDR3 is TGTGCCGGGCGGTCGGGGAGTTTGGCTGTGCAGTACTTC. Protein sequence: CAGRSGSLAVQYF.

The genes are TRBV20-1 and TRBJ2-1; TRBD2 matches at 11 bases. CDR1 and CDR2 from the germline V gene are DFQATT and SNEGSKA (reference sequence). The J segment lost 4 bases and the V segment lost 0 bases, leaving 8 bases of the junction unmatched. This CDR3 is built from 17 residues. CDR3 DNA sequence: TGCAGTGCTAGAGACTCGACCGGGACTAGCGGATACAATGAGCAGTTCTTC. It translates to CSARDSTGTSGYNEQFF.

Ten or more counts support this clonotype. The chain recombines TRBV7-2 with TRBJ2-3, with 8 bases matching TRBD2. J was trimmed by 6 bases and V by 8 bases; bases with no gene match: 7. This CDR3 is built from 13 residues. The germline gives CDR1 SGHTA, CDR2 FQGNSA. In nucleotides, the CDR3 is TGTGCCAGCGGGCCGGGAGGGAGGGATACGCAGTATTTT. This codes for CASGPGGRDTQYF.

The table lists this clonotype with a few counts. This chain connects TRBV7-9 to TRBJ2-6, with D possibly being TRBD1 (5 bases). CDR3 length: 16 amino acids. Trimming took 6 bases from V and 1 from J, leaving 13 bases between them. Germline-derived CDR1 and CDR2 are SEHNR and FQNEAQ (reference sequence). The CDR3 DNA is TGTGCCAGCAGGGGTCTAGACAGATCTGGGGCCAACGTCCTGACTTTC. This translates into CASRGLDRSGANVLTF.

The rearrangement links TRBV20-1 to TRBJ2-7; 10 bases match TRBD1. The CDR3 is 16 residues long. Germline V gene sequence: CDR1 DFQATT, CDR2 SNEGSKA (reference sequence). Unmatched junction bases numbered 9, after V lost 3 bases and J lost 1 base. In nucleotides, the CDR3 is TGCAGTGCTAGTTCCCCTCCGGGACAGGGGTCCTACGAGCAGTACTTC. Its protein product is CSASSPPGQGSYEQYF.

CDR3: CASSSTRRTDTQYF. DNA for the CDR3: TGTGCCAGCAGCTCCACCCGGAGGACAGATACGCAGTATTTT. V is TRBV7-9 and J is TRBJ2-3, with D possibly being TRBD2 (5 bases). This CDR3 spans 14 amino acids. Germline lookup yields CDR1 SEHNR and CDR2 FQNEAQ (reference sequence). V lost 4 bases to trimming and J lost 3 bases, with 11 bases between them. Full variable domain (remainder filled in from reference TRBV7-9 and TRBJ2-3): DTGVSQNPRHKITKRGQNVTFRCDPISEHNRLYWYRQTLGQGPEFLTYFQNEAQLEKSRLLSDRFSAERPKGSFSTLEIQRTEQGDSAMYLCASSSTRRTDTQYFGPGTRLTVL.

This clonotype occurred a few times. The chain is built from TRBV10-3 and TRBJ2-3, with D uncertain. Germline V gene sequence: CDR1 ENHRY, CDR2 SYGVKD. V lost 3 bases to trimming and J lost 0 bases, with 13 bases between them. The CDR3 spans 16 residues. The CDR3 protein is CAISEGSPSSTDTQYF. The CDR3, as DNA: TGTGCCATCAGTGAAGGGTCCCCGTCGAGCACAGATACGCAGTATTTT.

This clonotype turned up a few times. This sequence joins TRBV7-9 and TRBJ2-5, with D possibly being TRBD1 (6 bases). Germline V lookup: CDR1 SEHNR, CDR2 FQNEAQ (reference sequence). Trimming took 4 bases from V and 5 from J, leaving 17 bases between them. The CDR3 runs 15 residues. The CDR3 region is CASSSGQRLGETQYF. CDR3 coding DNA: TGTGCCAGCAGCTCAGGACAGAGGTTGGGGGAGACCCAGTACTTC.